A single sample is the source of the 29 T cell receptor beta chains below, sequenced in a study of early T cells in non-severe SARS-CoV-2 infection. In TCRdb, the 5' RACE reads were re-called with MiXCR into one record per CDR3 protein. The sample lists tens of thousands of distinct CDR3 sequences, roughly 12% occurring once. The source was whole blood, collected at baseline. The origin of the receptors is an adult who was a healthcare worker with PCR-confirmed SARS-CoV-2 infection or an uninfected control (not recorded which).

There are a few counts of this clonotype. V usage is TRBV29-1 and J usage is TRBJ1-1; D gene ambiguous. The V end lost 3 bases, the J end lost 8 bases, and 22 bases lay between the germline ends. This CDR3 comprises 15 residues. CDR1 and CDR2 (germline): SQVTM, ANQGSEA. As DNA, the CDR3 is TGCAGCGTTGATCGTCCAGATCGTTCTTCTGGGGAAGCTTTCTTT. It yields the protein CSVDRPDRSSGEAFF.

This clonotype was seen more than once but under ten times. The V and J genes are TRBV20-1 and TRBJ2-1, with D tentatively TRBD2 (7 bases). The length of the CDR3 is 16 residues. Germline CDR1 and CDR2: DFQATT and SNEGSKA (reference sequence). The ends were cut back, 3 bases at V and 0 bases at J, with 15 bases in the middle. The CDR3 loop reads CSASSGGGSSYNEQFF. The CDR3 DNA is TGCAGTGCTAGCTCGGGGGGCGGGAGCTCCTACAATGAGCAGTTCTTC.

In this sample, this clonotype turned up many times. The chain is built from TRBV6-2 or TRBV6-3 and TRBJ2-1; tentatively, D is TRBD1 (7 bases). The V end was cut by 5 bases, the J end by 10 bases, with 18 bases between. This CDR3 comprises 14 residues. Germline lookup yields CDR1 MNHEY and CDR2 SVGEGT. The CDR3: CASSRQGGAEEQFF. DNA of the CDR3: TGTGCCAGCAGTCGTCAGGGGGGAGCGGAAGAGCAGTTCTTC.

This clonotype occurred many times. CDR3 DNA sequence: TGTGCCAGCAGTTCAAGACTAGCGGGGACCCTAGGTACGCAGTATTTT. Translated: CASSSRLAGTLGTQYF. J is TRBJ2-3 and V is TRBV28, with 11 nucleotides matching TRBD2. The CDR3 is 16 amino acids. The germline V gene encodes CDR1 MDHEN and CDR2 SYDVKM. Unmatched junction bases numbered 11, after V lost 4 bases and J lost 8 bases.

The V gene is TRBV9, the J gene TRBJ2-3; no clear D gene. Germline values: CDR1 SGDLS, CDR2 YYNGEE. This CDR3 spans 15 amino acids. Trimming stripped 0 bases from V and 2 bases from J, with 10 bases between. The CDR3 spells CASSVEGQDTDTQYF. The CDR3 DNA sequence: TGTGCCAGCAGCGTAGAGGGCCAGGACACAGATACGCAGTATTTT. The full variable domain, with the rest looked up from reference TRBV9 and TRBJ2-3, is DSGVTQTPKHLITATGQRVTLRCSPRSGDLSVYWYQQSLDQGLQFLIQYYNGEERAKGNILERFSAQQFPDLHSELNLSSLELGDSALYFCASSVEGQDTDTQYFGPGTRLTVL.

With respect to this clonotype: One end of the junction is discordant with germline, which a read error may explain. The rearrangement uses TRBV7-2 and TRBJ1-1; 7 nucleotides line up with TRBD1. CDR1 SGHTA and CDR2 FQGNSA come from the germline V gene. The CDR3 has 13 residues. The CDR3 DNA is TGTGTCAGCAGCTCCCGGACAGGACCTGAAGCTTTCTTT. Protein product: CVSSSRTGPEAFF.

This clonotype has a count of ten or more. This sequence joins TRBV6-2 or TRBV6-3 and TRBJ2-1; D gene unclear. In germline, CDR1 is MNHEY, CDR2 SVGEGT. The CDR3 sequence is 14 residues long. With 7 bases removed from V and 4 bases from J, the gap between germline ends came to 14 bases. In DNA, the CDR3 is TGTGCCAGCAAGGCGATTGTGGGGTACAATGAGCAGTTCTTC. Amino acid sequence: CASKAIVGYNEQFF.

This clonotype appeared many times. The J gene is TRBJ2-7, the V gene TRBV2, with TRBD1 identical over 9 bases. The CDR3 runs to 14 residues. From germline, CDR1 is SNHLY and CDR2 FYNNEI. V lost 6 bases to trimming and J lost 6 bases; unmatched junction nucleotides: 9. The CDR3, as DNA: TGTGCCAGCAGCCCTCGGACAGGGGAGGCCGAGCAGTACTTC. It specifies CASSPRTGEAEQYF. Full variable domain (outside the CDR3, taken from reference TRBV2 and TRBJ2-7): EPEVTQTPSHQVTQMGQEVILRCVPISNHLYFYWYRQILGQKVEFLVSFYNNEISEKSEIFDDQFSVERPDGSNFTLKIRSTKLEDSAMYFCASSPRTGEAEQYFGPGTRLTVT.

This clonotype was seen a few times. The J gene is TRBJ2-3, the V gene TRBV6-6, with a possible D match to TRBD2 (6 bases). CDR3 length: 14 residues. Germline V lookup: CDR1 MNHNY, CDR2 SVGAGI (reference sequence). The V gene lost 7 bases and the J gene lost 2 bases, with 13 bases spanning the gap. DNA for the CDR3: TGTGCCAGCACTCGATCGGGGGTCACAGATACGCAGTATTTT. This sequence encodes CASTRSGVTDTQYF.

The rearrangement uses TRBV5-6 and TRBJ2-1; D might be TRBD1 (6 bases). Germline lookup yields CDR1 SGHDT and CDR2 YYEEEE. The CDR3 is 15 amino acids. Between the trimmed V and J ends, which lost 3 bases and 6 bases, there was a span of 16 bases. The CDR3 region has the DNA TGTGCCAGCAGCTCTTGGGGGCCTGGCTCCAATGAGCAGTTCTTC. Protein sequence: CASSSWGPGSNEQFF.

This chain joins TRBV28 and TRBJ1-5; perhaps TRBD1 as D (6 bases). This CDR3 has 13 amino acids. The germline V gene has CDR1 MDHEN and CDR2 SYDVKM. V dropped 6 bases and J dropped 4 bases, with 10 bases sitting between them. This CDR3 is CASSSQGNQPQHF. The DNA for the CDR3 is TGTGCCAGCAGCTCACAGGGAAATCAGCCCCAGCATTTT.

This clonotype has just a few counts. The chain employs TRBV29-1 and TRBJ2-3; unclear D gene. The V gene lost 7 bases and the J gene lost 0 bases, with 8 bases spanning the gap. The CDR3 sequence is 12 residues long. Germline CDR1 is SQVTM and CDR2 is ANQGSEA. CDR3 DNA sequence: TGCAGCGCCCTACGCAGCACAGATACGCAGTATTTT. Encoded protein: CSALRSTDTQYF.

This clonotype was picked up many times. V usage is TRBV6-2 or TRBV6-3 and J usage is TRBJ2-1; possibly TRBD2 for D (7 bases). The V gene's germline CDR1 is MNHEY and CDR2 SVGEGT. The CDR3 is 16 residues long. V dropped 1 base and J dropped 7 bases, with 17 bases sitting between them. Here the CDR3 DNA reads TGTGCCAGCAGTTACTTCTTGGCGGGGGCCAGTAATGAGCAGTTCTTC. Translation: CASSYFLAGASNEQFF.

This clonotype was seen more than once but under ten times. The gene calls are TRBV7-3 and TRBJ2-3, with 11 nucleotides matching TRBD1. This CDR3 is 16 amino acids long. V gave up 4 bases and J gave up 2 bases; unmatched junction bases: 5. Germline loops: CDR1 SGHTA, CDR2 FQGTGA. The CDR3 protein is CASSSGQGAATDTQYF. DNA for the CDR3: TGTGCCAGCAGCTCCGGACAGGGGGCGGCCACAGATACGCAGTATTTT.

This clonotype has ten or more counts. V and J are TRBV20-1 and TRBJ2-5; TRBD2 matches at 7 bases. This CDR3 spans 18 amino acids. The germline gives CDR1 DFQATT, CDR2 SNEGSKA (reference sequence). V dropped 5 bases and J dropped 2; count of bases not matched to a gene: 20. CDR3 sequence (DNA): TGCAGTGCTGTAATCCCCTCGGGGCTAGCGGCGAAACAAGAGACCCAGTACTTC. It encodes CSAVIPSGLAAKQETQYF.

This clonotype was counted many times. The CDR3 region is CAWSREAEQYF. In DNA form, the CDR3 reads TGTGCCTGGAGTCGGGAGGCCGAGCAGTACTTC. J is TRBJ2-7 and V is TRBV30, with 7 bases fitting TRBD2. The CDR3 consists of 11 residues. CDR1 GTSNPN and CDR2 SVGIG come from the germline V gene (reference sequence). J lost 6 bases, V lost 2 bases, and 1 base had no gene match. The variable domain in full, completed from reference TRBV30 and TRBJ2-7, reads SQTIHQWPATLVQPVGSPLSLECTVEGTSNPNLYWYRQAAGRGLQLLFYSVGIGQISSEVPQNLSASRPQDRQFILSSKKLLLSDSGFYLCAWSREAEQYFGPGTRLTVT.

The V gene is TRBV5-1, the J gene TRBJ2-3; possible D gene TRBD2, 5 bases. Germline V lookup: CDR1 SGHRS, CDR2 YFSETQ. With 1 base removed from V and 5 bases from J, the gap between germline ends came to 8 bases. This CDR3 is built from 13 residues. The CDR3 reads CASSLRAGDTQYF. The CDR3 region has the DNA TGCGCCAGCAGCTTGAGGGCGGGAGATACGCAGTATTTT.

The chain links TRBV20-1 to TRBJ1-1; D call uncertain. The CDR3 is 11 residues long. Germline V gene sequence: CDR1 DFQATT, CDR2 SNEGSKA (reference sequence). Between the trimmed V and J ends, which lost 6 bases and 5 bases, there was a span of 10 bases. CDR3 bases: TGCAGTGCCTCAAGACGTACTGAAGCTTTCTTT. Translating it yields CSASRRTEAFF.

Only a few counts were recorded for this clonotype. The chain recombines TRBV27 with TRBJ1-1, with 7 bases matching TRBD1. The CDR3 is 14 residues long. Germline loops: CDR1 MNHEY, CDR2 SMNVEV (reference sequence). The trim removed 5 bases at V and 10 bases at J, leaving 13 bases unmatched. The CDR3, as DNA: TGTGCCAGCAGTACCCAAGGCCCTGGGACAGTAGCTTTCTTT. As protein: CASSTQGPGTVAFF.

This chain connects TRBV5-1 to TRBJ1-1; D is unclear. CDR3 length: 13 residues. The V end lost 3 bases, the J end lost 5 bases, and 11 bases lay between the germline ends. Per the germline V gene, CDR1 is SGHRS and CDR2 is YFSETQ. The CDR3 DNA sequence: TGCGCCAGCAGCTCGGGCGTAAGGACTGAAGCTTTCTTT. Translating gives CASSSGVRTEAFF.

The chain combines TRBV10-3 with TRBJ1-1; D perhaps matches TRBD1 (5 bases). The CDR3 is 15 amino acids. The germline V and J ends were trimmed by 7 bases and 2 bases, with 17 bases remaining between them. Per the germline V gene, CDR1 is ENHRY and CDR2 is SYGVKD. CDR3 protein: CAIKDAGRLNTEAFF. In DNA form, the CDR3 reads TGTGCCATCAAGGACGCGGGACGGCTTAACACTGAAGCTTTCTTT.

V gene TRBV7-6 combines with J gene TRBJ1-6; 8 bases are a match to TRBD1. CDR3 length: 14 residues. Germline V lookup: CDR1 SGHVS, CDR2 FNYEAQ. The junction had 4 bases not matched to a gene; V was cut back by 8 bases and J by 4 bases. The CDR3 DNA reads TGTGCCAGCGGGGGGGACAGGTATAATTCACCCCTCCACTTT. Its translation is CASGGDRYNSPLHF. The full variable domain, in which reference TRBV7-6 and TRBJ1-6 provide the parts outside the CDR3, is GAGVSQSPRYKVTKRGQDVALRCDPISGHVSLYWYRQALGQGPEFLTYFNYEAQQDKSGLPNDRFSAERPEGSISTLTIQRTEQRDSAMYRCASGGDRYNSPLHFGNGTRLTVT.

The V call is TRBV20-1, the J call TRBJ2-7; 9 positions agree with TRBD2. From germline, CDR1 is DFQATT and CDR2 SNEGSKA (reference sequence). J lost 0 bases, V lost 7 bases, and 4 bases had no gene match. CDR3 size: 13 residues. The CDR3 protein is CSGGGADSYEQYF. Here the CDR3 DNA reads TGCAGTGGCGGGGGGGCAGACTCCTACGAGCAGTACTTC.

This clonotype turned up a few times. The V gene is TRBV7-3, the J gene TRBJ2-3; D uncertain. Trimming removed 2 bases from V and 2 bases from J, with 14 bases in between. The CDR3 is made up of 16 amino acids. Germline assignment: CDR1 SGHTA and CDR2 FQGTGA. The CDR3 here is CASSLSQGLNTDTQYF. DNA for the CDR3: TGTGCCAGCAGCTTATCCCAAGGTCTAAACACAGATACGCAGTATTTT. The whole variable domain, filled in from reference TRBV7-3 and TRBJ2-3, reads GAGVSQTPSNKVTEKGKYVELRCDPISGHTALYWYRQSLGQGPEFLIYFQGTGAADDSGLPNDRFFAVRPEGSVSTLKIQRTERGDSAVYLCASSLSQGLNTDTQYFGPGTRLTVL.

This clonotype came up many times. The chain combines TRBV3-1 with TRBJ1-1; D gene ambiguous. Trimming removed 4 bases from V and 1 base from J, with 13 bases in between. The CDR3 runs 15 residues. Germline V gene sequence: CDR1 LGHDT, CDR2 YNNKEL (reference sequence). The CDR3 DNA reads TGTGCCAGCAGCCCCCACCCGGAGGCGAACACTGAAGCTTTCTTT. Its protein is CASSPHPEANTEAFF.

This clonotype was counted only a few times. The chain uses TRBV7-8 and TRBJ2-7; TRBD1 aligns across 7 bases. The CDR3 loop spans 15 amino acids. The junction had 6 bases not matched to a gene; V was cut back by 4 bases and J by 0 bases. CDR1 is SGHVS and CDR2 is FQNEAQ in the germline V gene. CDR3 amino acids: CASSSRQGPSYEQYF. The CDR3, as DNA: TGTGCCAGCAGCTCACGACAGGGCCCCTCCTACGAGCAGTACTTC.

This clonotype was seen ten or more times. The J gene is TRBJ1-1, the V gene TRBV28; D is unresolved. This CDR3 has 14 residues. The germline V and J ends were trimmed by 3 bases and 1 base, with 9 bases remaining between them. Germline values: CDR1 MDHEN, CDR2 SYDVKM. This CDR3 reads CASSFVGANTEAFF. The CDR3 DNA reads as TGTGCCAGCAGTTTTGTGGGAGCGAACACTGAAGCTTTCTTT. The full variable domain, its missing parts supplied by reference TRBV28 and TRBJ1-1, is DVKVTQSSRYLVKRTGEKVFLECVQDMDHENMFWYRQDPGLGLRLIYFSYDVKMKEKGDIPEGYSVSREKKERFSLILESASTNQTSMYLCASSFVGANTEAFFGQGTRLTVV.

This clonotype was seen a handful of times. This chain joins TRBV20-1 and TRBJ2-5; 10 bases agree with TRBD1. The V and J ends lost 0 bases and 6 bases, in that order; junction bases with no gene match: 4. The CDR3 runs to 14 residues. Germline V gives CDR1 DFQATT, CDR2 SNEGSKA (reference sequence). The CDR3 DNA reads as TGCAGTGCTAGAGATTGGACAGGGGGAAAGACCCAGTACTTC. Its translation is CSARDWTGGKTQYF.

This clonotype was picked up a small number of times. This chain connects TRBV6-2 or TRBV6-3 to TRBJ2-3; 10 bases map to TRBD2. CDR1 is MNHEY and CDR2 is SVGEGT in the germline V gene. V lost 10 bases to trimming and J lost 6 bases; unmatched junction nucleotides: 10. The CDR3 runs 14 residues. CDR3 nucleotide sequence: TGTGCCACCATAGCGGGGGGCGGCCGGGATACGCAGTATTTT. Residues: CATIAGGGRDTQYF.